The TCR beta chain under discussion was sequenced for a study of CD8 T cells in ankylosing spondylitis. Overall study results and limits: Made up of 7 to 9 highly homologous variants, a TCR beta motif appeared characteristic of ankylosing spondylitis blood.

This clonotype showed up many times. The antigen is undetermined. TCRdb itself ran the 5' RACE reads through MiXCR, one entry per CDR3 protein. The table has about 400,000 distinct CDR3 sequences, 20% to 25% seen once. The CDR3 is 12 amino acids. Germline CDR1 and CDR2: MDHEN and SYDVKM. V dropped 4 bases and J dropped 15 bases, with 13 bases sitting between them. This TCR was sampled from a male donor with ankylosing spondylitis. Sequenced: blood, either unsorted or a sorted T cell fraction (not recorded which). The genes are TRBV28 and TRBJ1-6; D is ambiguous. In DNA, the CDR3 is TGTGCCAGCAGTTCCGCCGGGAGCGTCCTCCACTTT. Its protein is CASSSAGSVLHF.